This TCR beta chain derives from a study of long-term antiretroviral therapy in people with HIV. V trimming: 2 bases; J trimming: 8 bases; junction bases outside the gene matches: 6. CDR1 is SGHAT and CDR2 is FQDESV in the germline V gene (reference sequence). CDR3 length: 15 residues. Whole-study results and caveats: Dominating the repertoire at all time points were the clones that expanded before ART.

This clone was seen once. Its antigen remains unidentified. Survey-level immunoSEQ v3.0 assays were run. The method was immunoSEQ multiplex PCR; TCRdb's version includes in-frame clones alone and lacks a portion of them. The sample carries some 19,000 clones, about nine tenths recorded once. The chain recombines TRBV11-1 with TRBJ2-5, with 12 bases matching TRBD2. The sequenced sample was unsorted PBMCs, obtained 0.5 years after starting antiretroviral therapy. The sequence was obtained from a man aged 40-55 years with HIV. The CDR3 DNA follows: TGTGCCAGCAGCTTAAGCCCTAGCGGGAGGGTTACCCAGTACTTC. Amino acids: CASSLSPSGRVTQYF.